One and the same sample provided the 30 T cell receptor beta chains below, sequenced in a study of human T cells and chemical hapten exposure. Time point of the sample: pre-sensitization, week 0. The treatment here: therapeutic diphenylcyclopropenone sensitization with weekly scalp DPC. TCRdb passed the RACE reads through MiXCR, listing each CDR3 protein once. The sample has approximately 180,000 distinct CDR3 sequences, around 30% seen once. This sample comprised whole blood, obtained in connection with sensitization to the hapten diphenylcyclopropenone (DPC). The receptors were sampled from a woman in her twenties or thirties with alopecia areata. Some clones in this sample may be carry-over from other donors' samples.

This clonotype showed up just a few times. The chain joins TRBV6-2 or TRBV6-3 to TRBJ1-2; no firm D call. Trimming pared 6 bases from V and 0 bases from J, leaving 5 bases between. The CDR3 is 12 amino acids. Germline V gene lookup returns CDR1 MNHEY and CDR2 SVGEGT. This chain's CDR3 is CASRQTNYGYTF. The CDR3 DNA sequence: TGTGCCAGCAGACAGACTAACTATGGCTACACCTTC.

The chain recombines TRBV2 with TRBJ1-3; maybe TRBD1 (5 bases). This CDR3 has 14 amino acids. In germline, CDR1 is SNHLY, CDR2 FYNNEI. Between the trimmed V and J ends, which lost 6 bases and 2 bases, there was a span of 11 bases. The CDR3 spells CASREGRAGNTIYF. As DNA, the CDR3 is TGTGCCAGCAGGGAGGGACGAGCTGGAAACACCATATATTTT.

The rearrangement links TRBV3-1 to TRBJ1-1; D is uncertain. This CDR3 contains 12 residues. Germline V gives CDR1 LGHDT, CDR2 YNNKEL (reference sequence). Trimming left V 6 bases short and J 13 bases short, with 18 bases between. The CDR3, as DNA: TGTGCCAGCAGTCCCGTCCGAGAAGGGCTTTTCTTT. Protein product: CASSPVREGLFF.

The chain uses TRBV7-9 and TRBJ1-2; 7 bases fit TRBD1. This CDR3 has 12 amino acids. Germline-derived CDR1 and CDR2 are SEHNR and FQNEAQ (reference sequence). Trimming took 5 bases from V and 7 from J; bases not matched to a gene: 4. This chain's CDR3 is CASSMGTAGYTF. CDR3 bases: TGTGCCAGCAGCATGGGGACAGCTGGCTACACCTTC.

This chain connects TRBV29-1 to TRBJ2-5, with 8 bases lining up with TRBD1. CDR3 length equals 14 residues. Germline CDR1 is SQVTM and CDR2 is ANQGSEA. The CDR3 nucleotides are TGCAGTGGCGTACCGACAGGGGCCCAAGAGACCCAGTACTTC. Amino acids: CSGVPTGAQETQYF.

The chain recombines TRBV29-1 with TRBJ2-1; D assignment may be TRBD1 or TRBD2 (5 bases each). The CDR3 is 13 residues long. The germline CDR1 and CDR2 sequences are SQVTM and ANQGSEA. V lost 5 bases and J 0 bases, leaving 8 bases between the germline ends. The chain's CDR3 is CSVPGSSYNEQFF. As DNA, the CDR3 is TGCAGCGTTCCAGGGAGCTCCTACAATGAGCAGTTCTTC.

The V call is TRBV18, the J call TRBJ1-1; D perhaps matches TRBD1 (6 bases). The CDR3 contains 15 residues. Germline V gene data show CDR1 as KGHSH and CDR2 as LQKENI. Trimming shortened V by 0 bases and J by 3 bases, and 11 bases separated the two germline ends. For the CDR3, the DNA is TGTGCCAGCTCACCACCGGGGGGCAGGGACACTGAAGCTTTCTTT. Amino acids: CASSPPGGRDTEAFF.

This clonotype was recorded a few times. The chain joins TRBV11-2 to TRBJ2-1; 12 bases are shared with TRBD2. Germline CDR1 and CDR2: SGHAT and FQNNGV. V lost 6 bases to trimming and J lost 5 bases; unmatched junction nucleotides: 2. There are 14 residues in the CDR3. In DNA form, the CDR3 reads TGTGCCAGCAGAAGACTAGCGGGAGACAATGAGCAGTTCTTC. Its protein product is CASRRLAGDNEQFF.

The J gene is TRBJ2-7, the V gene TRBV7-9; D remains unclear. Trimming took 5 bases from V and 6 from J, leaving 17 bases between them. The CDR3 runs to 14 residues. Per germline, CDR1 SEHNR and CDR2 FQNEAQ (reference sequence). The CDR3 spells CASSPFLSRREQYF. The CDR3 DNA reads as TGTGCCAGCAGCCCCTTCCTCTCCCGGCGCGAGCAGTACTTC.

There are many counts of this clonotype. This rearrangement joins TRBV7-3 to TRBJ1-2, with 8 bases lining up with TRBD1. The germline V gene has CDR1 SGHTA and CDR2 FQGTGA. There are 15 residues in the CDR3. The V and J ends lost 5 bases and 4 bases, in that order; junction bases with no gene match: 9. CDR3 nucleotide sequence: TGTGCCAGCAGCCCGGGACAGGTCACTTTCTATGGCTACACCTTC. Protein: CASSPGQVTFYGYTF.

The J gene is TRBJ2-1, the V gene TRBV14, with D tentatively TRBD1 (5 bases). The V and J ends lost 2 bases and 9 bases respectively, with 17 bases between them. The CDR3 is made up of 15 amino acids. Per the germline V gene, CDR1 is SGHDN and CDR2 is FVKESK. Here the CDR3 DNA reads TGTGCCAGCAGCCAAATCCAGGGAAAGGGTGGTGAGCAGTTCTTC. Encoded protein: CASSQIQGKGGEQFF.

V usage is TRBV27 and J usage is TRBJ1-2; D possibly corresponds to TRBD1 (5 bases). The V and J ends lost 6 bases and 4 bases respectively, with 15 bases between them. Germline V gene lookup returns CDR1 MNHEY and CDR2 SMNVEV (reference sequence). The CDR3 is 14 residues long. This CDR3 is CASSDSISPYGYTF. Here the CDR3 DNA reads TGTGCCAGCAGCGACAGTATCTCTCCCTATGGCTACACCTTC.

The chain uses TRBV4-3 and TRBJ2-2; D uncertain. In germline, CDR1 is LGHNA, CDR2 YSLEER. V lost 0 bases to trimming and J lost 5 bases, with 7 bases between them. The CDR3 extends over 14 amino acids. CDR3 residues: CASSQEAITGELFF. The CDR3 DNA sequence: TGCGCCAGCAGCCAAGAAGCAATAACCGGGGAGCTGTTTTTT.

This chain uses TRBV3-1 with TRBJ2-1, with 9 bases fitting TRBD2. CDR1 is LGHDT, CDR2 YNNKEL, per germline (reference sequence). V trimming: 0 bases; J trimming: 10 bases; junction bases outside the gene matches: 4. The CDR3 runs to 14 residues. CDR3 sequence (DNA): TGTGCCAGCAGCCAAGATGAGGCGGGAGGGGAGCAGTTCTTC. As protein: CASSQDEAGGEQFF.

For this clonotype: A clone one base away is much larger, so this may be a read error. CDR3 DNA sequence: TGTGCCAGCAGCCAAGATCACAATCAGCCCCAGCATTTT. As protein: CASSQDHNQPQHF. The chain combines TRBV3-1 with TRBJ1-5; D call uncertain. Trimming cost V 0 bases and J 3 bases, with 3 bases left between them. The germline CDR1 and CDR2 sequences are LGHDT and YNNKEL (reference sequence). The CDR3 has 13 residues. The full variable domain, rest sourced from reference TRBV3-1 and TRBJ1-5, is DTAVSQTPKYLVTQMGNDKSIKCEQNLGHDTMYWYKQDSKKFLKIMFSYNNKELIINETVPNRFSPKSPDKAHLNLHINSLELGDSAVYFCASSQDHNQPQHFGDGTRLSIL.

The chain has TRBV15 and TRBJ1-5; D remains ambiguous. Germline-derived CDR1 and CDR2 are LNHNV and YYDKDF (reference sequence). CDR3 size: 16 residues. V lost 1 base and J 0 bases, leaving 10 bases between the germline ends. In DNA, the CDR3 is TGTGCCACCAGCAGAGGGCCCGTGGTTAGCAATCAGCCCCAGCATTTT. Its translation: CATSRGPVVSNQPQHF.

The gene calls are TRBV5-5 and TRBJ1-5; D gene uncertain. The V end lost 1 base, the J end lost 5 bases, and 7 bases lay between the germline ends. CDR1 is SGHKS and CDR2 is YYEKEE in the germline V gene (reference sequence). The CDR3 sequence is 13 residues long. DNA of the CDR3: TGTGCCAGCAGCTTGAACGGGGATCAGCCCCAGCATTTT. The encoded protein is CASSLNGDQPQHF.

This clonotype has more than one count but fewer than ten. Here the CDR3 reads CASSRNRLAGVQETQYF. The CDR3 DNA is TGTGCCAGCAGCCGGAACCGACTAGCGGGGGTGCAAGAGACCCAGTACTTC. The chain recombines TRBV7-3 with TRBJ2-5; 12 bases align to TRBD2. J lost 2 bases, V lost 5 bases, and 9 bases had no gene match. Germline values: CDR1 SGHTA, CDR2 FQGTGA. This CDR3 is 17 amino acids long.

This clonotype showed up just a few times. The chain is built from TRBV27 and TRBJ2-7, with unresolved D. The length of the CDR3 is 13 residues. The V end was cut by 0 bases, the J end by 6 bases, with 9 bases between. Germline V CDR1 and CDR2: MNHEY, SMNVEV (reference sequence). The CDR3 region is CASSLSGNGEQYF. CDR3 in DNA: TGTGCCAGCAGTTTATCTGGGAATGGCGAGCAGTACTTC.

The chain uses TRBV28 and TRBJ1-5; 8 bases fit TRBD1. Germline V lookup: CDR1 MDHEN, CDR2 SYDVKM. The ends lost 7 bases at V and 0 bases at J; junction bases unmatched: 8. CDR3 length equals 16 residues. The chain's CDR3 is CASTTGQGLSNQPQHF. Here the CDR3 DNA reads TGTGCCAGCACCACAGGACAGGGACTTAGCAATCAGCCCCAGCATTTT.

This clonotype showed up just a few times. J is TRBJ2-1 and V is TRBV5-5; TRBD1 is a possible D gene (5 bases). V was pared by 0 bases and J by 7 bases, with 8 bases between. Per germline, CDR1 SGHKS and CDR2 YYEKEE (reference sequence). This CDR3 region has 13 residues. The CDR3 region is CASSLGRANEQFF. The CDR3 nucleotides are TGTGCCAGCAGCTTGGGCAGGGCGAATGAGCAGTTCTTC. Combining the CDR3 with reference TRBV5-5 and TRBJ2-1 gives the whole variable domain DAGVTQSPTHLIKTRGQQVTLRCSPISGHKSVSWYQQVLGQGPQFIFQYYEKEERGRGNFPDRFSARQFPNYSSELNVNALLLGDSALYLCASSLGRANEQFFGPGTRLTVL.

V and J are TRBV7-2 and TRBJ2-1; 7 bases align to TRBD2. Germline V gene sequence: CDR1 SGHTA, CDR2 FQGNSA. V shed 5 bases, J shed 12 bases, and the junction held 16 bases outside the gene matches. CDR3 length: 15 residues. CDR3 region: CASSPRTSIPLVQFF. For the CDR3, the DNA is TGTGCCAGCAGCCCTCGGACTAGTATCCCGCTGGTGCAGTTCTTC.

The table lists this clonotype with a few counts. The rearrangement uses TRBV6-2 or TRBV6-3 and TRBJ2-7; D is possibly TRBD1 (6 bases). V lost 3 bases to trimming and J lost 1 base, with 13 bases between them. Germline V gene data show CDR1 as MNHEY and CDR2 as SVGEGT. The length of the CDR3 is 15 residues. In DNA, the CDR3 is TGTGCCAGCAGTTATTTAGGGGGTTCTTCCTACGAGCAGTACTTC. Amino acid sequence: CASSYLGGSSYEQYF.

This clonotype came up a few times. The chain carries TRBV29-1 and TRBJ1-1; D is undetermined. The germline CDR1 and CDR2 sequences are SQVTM and ANQGSEA. V was shortened by 7 bases and J by 1 base, with 10 bases between the two germline ends. This CDR3 has 12 amino acids. This CDR3 reads CSAGPSNTEAFF. In nucleotides, the CDR3 is TGCAGCGCTGGGCCCTCGAACACTGAAGCTTTCTTT.

V is TRBV11-3 and J is TRBJ1-1; TRBD1 aligns across 7 bases. Trimming cost V 5 bases and J 7 bases; bases outside gene matches: 13. CDR1 is SGHNT, CDR2 YENEEA, per germline. CDR3 length: 15 amino acids. In DNA form, the CDR3 reads TGTGCCAGCAGCCTCCGGACAGGTCGGAGGTGTGAAGCTTTCTTT. This sequence encodes CASSLRTGRRCEAFF.

This clonotype has a handful of counts. V is TRBV9 and J is TRBJ2-7; the D gene is possibly TRBD1 (5 bases). CDR1 is SGDLS and CDR2 is YYNGEE in the germline V gene. This CDR3 contains 15 residues. V was cut by 0 bases and J by 7 bases, with 17 bases left in between. The CDR3 sequence: CASSVGAGQVGEQYF. The CDR3 nucleotides are TGTGCCAGCAGCGTAGGGGCAGGGCAGGTAGGGGAGCAGTACTTC.

V is TRBV10-3 and J is TRBJ1-3, with D unclear. The CDR3 is 13 amino acids. Germline-derived CDR1 and CDR2 are ENHRY and SYGVKD. V lost 10 bases and J 4 bases, leaving 14 bases between the germline ends. The CDR3 DNA reads TGTGCCAGTGAGGGCCAGCAAGGAAACACCATATATTTT. It encodes CASEGQQGNTIYF.

The chain couples TRBV28 to TRBJ1-5; D gene unclear. The CDR3 is 13 residues long. Trimming took off 3 bases at V and 10 bases at J, with 13 bases between the two ends. Germline lookup yields CDR1 MDHEN and CDR2 SYDVKM. Written as DNA, the CDR3 is TGTGCCAGCAGTTTTACTGATGTTCCTCCCCAGCATTTT. It codes for CASSFTDVPPQHF.

The chain joins TRBV6-2 or TRBV6-3 to TRBJ2-7; D is perhaps TRBD1 or TRBD2 (5 bases each). Trimming left V 4 bases short and J 0 bases short, with 13 bases between. The CDR3 has 15 amino acids. From germline, CDR1 is MNHEY and CDR2 SVGEGT. The CDR3 DNA reads as TGTGCCAGCAGTTTTCGGGGCCTCTTCTCCTACGAGCAGTACTTC. This gives the protein CASSFRGLFSYEQYF.

This clonotype occurred a few times. This chain uses TRBV20-1 with TRBJ1-2; 8 bases line up with TRBD1. There are 15 residues in the CDR3. J lost 4 bases, V lost 7 bases, and 14 bases had no gene match. CDR1 is DFQATT and CDR2 is SNEGSKA in the germline V gene (reference sequence). The CDR3 loop is CSVPEPGQGRYGYTF. In DNA form, the CDR3 reads TGCAGTGTTCCCGAACCCGGACAGGGTCGCTATGGCTACACCTTC.